Here is one TCR beta chain with its context. Primers included in the PCR were 60 Vbeta and 13 Jbeta primers. TCRdb's copy holds only in-frame clones and misses some; the assay was immunoSEQ multiplex PCR. The sample consists of about 190,000 clones, around 81% of them appearing once. The V gene's germline CDR1 is LGHNA and CDR2 YNFKEQ. CDR3 length: 14 residues. V lost 0 bases, J lost 14 bases, and 7 bases stayed unmatched. This specimen comes from a study of cytomegalovirus exposure and HLA in healthy donors. Sequenced input: PBMCs. The chain joins TRBV4-2 to TRBJ1-6; TRBD1 agrees at 7 bases. This receptor was obtained from a man aged 18-30 years in good health and CMV-seronegative. The CDR3, as DNA: TGTGCCAGCAGCCAAGACAGGGGGTTTTGGTCCCTCCACTTT. Protein: CASSQDRGFWSLHF.